Listed below are T cell receptor beta chains from one sample, sequenced in a study of blood T cell repertoires in COVID-19. Only in-frame clones appear in the TCRdb table, and some are missing; sequencing was by immunoSEQ multiplex PCR. Counted here are approximately 450,000 clones, about 85% occurring once; the ten biggest clones make up approximately 2%. The sequencing input was PBMCs or T cells enriched from blood (not recorded which). The receptors were gathered from a woman between 18 and 29 years old with acute COVID-19. CDR3s include the opening cysteine and the closing phenylalanine or tryptophan. Fields, in order: V gene, J gene, clone size, D gene, CDR3 protein, CDR3 DNA. The D gene is left open where the match is weak. Size is stated for part of the rows, as once, few or many counts, or as a class when the clone is expanded.

TRBV4-3	TRBJ2-3	NA	NA	CASSQDPQGIGDTQYF	TGCGCCAGCAGCCAAGATCCCCAGGGTATAGGAGATACGCAGTATTTT
TRBV2	TRBJ2-1	NA	TRBD2	CASTEQRGGYNEQFF	TGTGCCAGCACTGAACAGCGGGGGGGTTACAATGAGCAGTTCTTC
TRBV15	TRBJ2-2	NA	NA	CATSASGELFF	TGTGCCACCAGCGCCAGCGGGGAGCTGTTTTTT
TRBV3-1/TRBV3-2	TRBJ2-7	NA	TRBD1	CASSLGQGYEQYF	TGTGCCAGCAGCCTCGGACAGGGATACGAGCAGTACTTC
TRBV11-2	TRBJ2-5	NA	TRBD2	CASSNGGAQETQYF	TGTGCCAGCAGCAACGGGGGGGCGCAAGAGACCCAGTACTTC
TRBV25-1	TRBJ2-3	once	TRBD1	CASGGDRGWTDTQYF	TGTGCCAGCGGGGGGGACAGGGGTTGGACAGATACGCAGTATTTT
TRBV9	TRBJ1-4	NA	NA	CASSPDGGDKLFF	TGTGCCAGCAGCCCTGACGGAGGGGACAAACTGTTTTTT
TRBV7-9	TRBJ2-1	NA	TRBD2	CASSLGGGSHEQFF	TGTGCCAGCAGTTTAGGCGGCGGGAGCCATGAGCAGTTCTTC
TRBV27	TRBJ1-6	NA	TRBD1	CASRSDRWSPLHF	TGTGCCAGCAGATCGGACAGGTGGTCACCCCTCCACTTT
TRBV10-3	TRBJ1-1	once	NA	CAISDGVGTEAFF	TGTGCCATCAGTGACGGGGTAGGCACTGAAGCTTTCTTT
TRBV7-2	TRBJ2-5	NA	TRBD2	CASSLVGGDQETQYF	TGTGCCAGCAGCTTAGTGGGGGGGGATCAAGAGACCCAGTACTTC
TRBV27	TRBJ1-5	NA	TRBD1	CASGSTGTANQPQHF	TGTGCCAGCGGCTCGACCGGGACAGCGAATCAGCCCCAGCATTTT
TRBV19	TRBJ2-6	NA	NA	CASSIPGLYSGANVLTF	TGTGCCAGTAGTATCCCGGGACTGTACTCTGGGGCCAACGTCCTGACTTTC
TRBV3-1/TRBV3-2	TRBJ2-7	NA	NA	CASSPSRDIYEQYF	TGTGCCAGCAGCCCTTCAAGGGACATCTACGAGCAGTACTTC
TRBV7-2	TRBJ2-1	NA	NA	CASSFLFLSDEQFF	TGTGCCAGCAGCTTTTTATTTCTTTCGGATGAGCAGTTCTTC
TRBV16	TRBJ1-1	few	TRBD1	CASSQLAGGVFTEAFF	TGTGCCAGCAGCCAATTAGCAGGGGGCGTCTTCACTGAAGCTTTCTTT
TRBV19	TRBJ2-2	NA	NA	CASSSTQNTGELFF	TGTGCCAGTTCTTCGACTCAGAACACCGGGGAGCTGTTTTTT
TRBV27	TRBJ1-5	NA	NA	CASSLTYNQPQHF	TGTGCCAGCAGTTTAACATACAATCAGCCCCAGCATTTT
TRBV18	TRBJ2-7	NA	TRBD2	CASSDLAGVYEQYF	TGTGCCAGCTCAGACCTAGCGGGAGTTTACGAGCAGTACTTC
TRBV2	TRBJ2-4	NA	TRBD1	CASRHGTGLNIQYF	TGTGCCAGCAGACACGGGACAGGGCTAAACATTCAGTACTTC
TRBV30	TRBJ2-1	NA	NA	CAWTLGGEQFF	TGTGCCTGGACGCTAGGCGGTGAGCAGTTCTTC
TRBV29-1	TRBJ2-1	once	NA	CSVDMGVNEQFF	TGCAGCGTTGACATGGGAGTCAATGAGCAGTTCTTC
TRBV5-1	TRBJ2-5	NA	TRBD2	CASSSQPSGQETQYF	TGCGCCAGCAGCTCACAACCTAGCGGCCAAGAGACCCAGTACTTC
TRBV2	TRBJ2-7	once	NA	CASMGTDSYEQYF	TGTGCCAGCATGGGGACTGACTCCTACGAGCAGTACTTC
TRBV5-6	TRBJ2-7	NA	TRBD2	CASSPTVLAGYEQYF	TGTGCCAGCAGCCCAACGGTTCTAGCGGGGTACGAGCAGTACTTC
TRBV2	TRBJ2-1	NA	TRBD2	CASSPQRESYNEQFF	TGTGCCAGCAGTCCCCAGCGGGAGAGCTACAATGAGCAGTTCTTC
TRBV7-2	TRBJ2-5	NA	NA	CASSLVAVQETQYF	TGTGCCAGCAGCTTAGTAGCAGTTCAAGAGACCCAGTACTTC
TRBV6-5	TRBJ1-2	once	NA	CASRAEGYGYTF	TGTGCCAGCAGGGCTGAGGGTTATGGCTACACCTTC
TRBV2	TRBJ2-3	once	TRBD2	CASSEEREADTQYF	TGTGCCAGCAGTGAGGAGCGGGAGGCAGATACGCAGTATTTT
TRBV6-5	TRBJ2-1	NA	NA	CASSLKTGRNEQFF	TGTGCCAGCAGTCTCAAGACAGGCAGAAATGAGCAGTTCTTC
TRBV4-1	TRBJ2-1	NA	TRBD2	CASRPGTRRTEQFF	TGCGCCAGCAGACCCGGGACTAGACGGACTGAGCAGTTCTTC
TRBV6-1	TRBJ2-5	NA	NA	CASSEGREETQYF	TGTGCCAGCAGTGAGGGCAGGGAAGAGACCCAGTACTTC
TRBV29-1	TRBJ1-3	NA	NA	CSVRGGSGNTIYF	TGCAGCGTTCGAGGGGGCTCTGGAAACACCATATATTTT
TRBV18	TRBJ2-5	NA	NA	CASSYRGGETQYF	TGTGCCAGCTCATACAGGGGAGGAGAGACCCAGTACTTC
TRBV11-3	TRBJ2-1	NA	NA	CASSGGTGNEQFF	TGTGCCAGCAGCGGCGGGACGGGGAATGAGCAGTTCTTC
TRBV3-1/TRBV3-2	TRBJ2-5	NA	TRBD2	CASSREARGGQETQYF	TGTGCCAGCAGCCGGGAAGCAAGGGGAGGGCAAGAGACCCAGTACTTC
TRBV12-3/TRBV12-4	TRBJ1-5	NA	NA	CASSGGGYQPQHF	TGTGCCAGTTCTGGAGGTGGATATCAGCCCCAGCATTTT
TRBV10-2	TRBJ1-5	NA	TRBD1	CASSPTGGRQPQHF	TGCGCCAGCAGCCCAACAGGGGGCAGACAGCCCCAGCATTTT
TRBV11-3	TRBJ2-7	NA	TRBD1	CASSLGGQVGYEQYF	TGTGCCAGCAGCCTCGGTGGACAGGTGGGATACGAGCAGTACTTC
TRBV6-4	TRBJ2-2	NA	NA	CASSGVLNTGELFF	TGTGCCAGCAGTGGCGTGCTAAACACCGGGGAGCTGTTTTTT
TRBV13	TRBJ2-1	NA	NA	CASSPPSNGGPYNEQFF	TGTGCCAGCAGCCCCCCGAGTAACGGGGGTCCCTACAATGAGCAGTTCTTC
TRBV7-2	TRBJ1-5	NA	TRBD1	CASSPQTGTGNQPQHF	TGTGCCAGCAGCCCCCAGACAGGGACGGGCAATCAGCCCCAGCATTTT
TRBV19	TRBJ1-1	NA	NA	CASSILPGSHTEAFF	TGTGCCAGTAGTATCCTTCCAGGGTCACACACTGAAGCTTTCTTT
TRBV9	TRBJ2-1	NA	NA	CASSALSRSPSYNEQFF	TGTGCCAGCAGCGCCCTGTCTAGGAGTCCCTCATATAATGAGCAGTTCTTC
TRBV2	TRBJ2-5	NA	TRBD1	CATGQGGSRGETQYF	TGTGCCACGGGACAGGGGGGATCCCGGGGGGAGACCCAGTACTTC
TRBV10-3	TRBJ1-3	NA	NA	CAIAREKGSGNTIYF	TGTGCCATAGCCCGGGAAAAGGGCTCTGGAAACACCATATATTTT
TRBV7-9	TRBJ2-1	NA	NA	CASSLLQDYNEQFF	TGTGCCAGCAGCTTACTACAGGACTACAATGAGCAGTTCTTC
TRBV6-5	TRBJ1-1	NA	NA	CASLREGQGTEAFF	TGTGCCAGCTTGAGGGAGGGGCAGGGGACTGAAGCTTTCTTT
TRBV4-2	TRBJ2-3	NA	TRBD2	CASSLVAGGHVDTQYF	TGTGCCAGCAGCCTGGTAGCGGGGGGGCATGTAGATACGCAGTATTTT
TRBV5-1	TRBJ2-3	once	NA	CASSRRSVQGTTSTDTQYF	TGCGCCAGCAGCAGACGATCCGTACAGGGCACTACTAGCACAGATACGCAGTATTTT
TRBV7-2	TRBJ2-7	NA	TRBD1	CASSYNRGTYEQYF	TGTGCCAGCAGCTATAACAGGGGAACCTACGAGCAGTACTTC
TRBV9	TRBJ2-7	NA	TRBD2	CASSVAGGSDEQYF	TGTGCCAGCAGCGTAGCGGGGGGGAGCGACGAGCAGTACTTC
TRBV28	TRBJ1-1	NA	NA	CASIGTEAFF	TGTGCCAGCATCGGGACTGAAGCTTTCTTT
TRBV6-2/TRBV6-3	TRBJ2-1	NA	TRBD2	CASSWTRGYNEQFF	TGTGCCAGCAGTTGGACTAGAGGGTACAATGAGCAGTTCTTC
TRBV5-6	TRBJ1-1	NA	NA	CASSQKNTEAFF	TGTGCCAGCAGCCAGAAGAACACTGAAGCTTTCTTT
TRBV7-2	TRBJ1-5	few	NA	CASSLVTGSLSQPQHF	TGTGCCAGCAGCTTAGTTACGGGGAGCCTTTCTCAGCCCCAGCATTTT
TRBV30	TRBJ1-1	once	NA	CAWNPGSGTEAFF	TGTGCCTGGAATCCCGGTAGCGGAACTGAAGCTTTCTTT
TRBV29-1	TRBJ2-1	NA	NA	CSVGGISYNEQFF	TGCAGCGTCGGAGGAATCTCCTACAATGAGCAGTTCTTC
TRBV4-1	TRBJ1-4	NA	NA	CASSQVPDIYATNEKLFF	TGCGCCAGCAGCCAAGTACCAGACATCTATGCAACTAATGAAAAACTGTTTTTT
TRBV5-4	TRBJ1-1	NA	TRBD1	CASSLGDRATEAFF	TGTGCCAGCAGCTTGGGGGACAGGGCCACTGAAGCTTTCTTT